Below are 14 T cell receptor beta chains sequenced from a single sample in a study of blood T cells in healthy people across ages. Using a J-beta primer mix together with a sample-barcoded 5' primer, a second PCR was run for about 6 to 12 cycles. TCRdb processed the 5' RACE reads anew with MiXCR; each CDR3 protein has one entry. The sample carries around 1,900,000 distinct CDR3 sequences, roughly two fifths recorded once. The sequencing sample was made of blood. These receptor sequences come from a human donor in good health.

The rearrangement links TRBV6-2 or TRBV6-3 to TRBJ1-1; D not resolved. Germline CDR1 and CDR2: MNHEY and SVGEGT. This CDR3 contains 13 residues. Trimming stripped 0 bases from V and 4 bases from J, with 6 bases between. DNA for the CDR3: TGTGCCAGCAGTTACTCGATTATCACTGAAGCTTTCTTT. Protein sequence: CASSYSIITEAFF.

A few counts support this clonotype. This chain joins TRBV15 and TRBJ1-2, with unresolved D. Germline loops: CDR1 LNHNV, CDR2 YYDKDF (reference sequence). The CDR3 is 13 amino acids. V lost 1 base and J lost 3, with 6 bases in between. The CDR3 DNA is TGTGCCACCAGCAGAGCGGCAGACTATGGCTACACCTTC. Its translation: CATSRAADYGYTF.

This clonotype was seen a few times. The chain is built from TRBV2 and TRBJ2-3, with 10 bases lining up with TRBD2. The CDR3 runs 16 residues. Unmatched junction bases numbered 5, after V lost 0 bases and J lost 5 bases. The germline V gene has CDR1 SNHLY and CDR2 FYNNEI. The CDR3, as DNA: TGTGCCAGCAGTGAAGCGCTTAGCGGGGGGATAGATACGCAGTATTTT. Translated: CASSEALSGGIDTQYF.

There are a few counts of this clonotype. This chain connects TRBV29-1 to TRBJ1-2, with 8 bases that match TRBD1. This CDR3 comprises 14 residues. The germline V gene encodes CDR1 SQVTM and CDR2 ANQGSEA. J was trimmed by 0 bases and V by 7 bases; bases with no gene match: 7. DNA of the CDR3: TGCAGCGAGACGGACAGGGCCCCTAACTATGGCTACACCTTC. This sequence encodes CSETDRAPNYGYTF.

This clonotype was detected a few times. This rearrangement joins TRBV15 to TRBJ2-3, with a possible D match to TRBD1 (6 bases). CDR3 length: 16 amino acids. In germline, CDR1 is LNHNV, CDR2 YYDKDF (reference sequence). Trimming removed 0 bases at V and 4 bases at J, with 14 bases between. The CDR3 nucleotides are TGTGCCACCAGCAGAGATGTCGACAGGCCGGCAGATACGCAGTATTTT. Residues: CATSRDVDRPADTQYF.

This clonotype was seen only a few times. V is TRBV9 and J is TRBJ2-1, with TRBD2 matching over 11 bases. The J segment lost 8 bases and the V segment lost 5 bases, leaving 9 bases of the junction unmatched. Germline lookup yields CDR1 SGDLS and CDR2 YYNGEE. The length of the CDR3 is 15 residues. The CDR3 sequence is CASSLSGGANHEQFF. DNA of the CDR3: TGTGCCAGCAGTCTTAGCGGGGGGGCGAATCATGAGCAGTTCTTC. The full variable domain, completed using reference TRBV9 and TRBJ2-1, is DSGVTQTPKHLITATGQRVTLRCSPRSGDLSVYWYQQSLDQGLQFLIQYYNGEERAKGNILERFSAQQFPDLHSELNLSSLELGDSALYFCASSLSGGANHEQFFGPGTRLTVL.

The chain is built from TRBV3-1 and TRBJ2-1; D is tentatively TRBD1 or TRBD2 (6 bases each). The germline V gene has CDR1 LGHDT and CDR2 YNNKEL (reference sequence). The CDR3 extends over 13 amino acids. V was cut by 2 bases and J by 12 bases, with 14 bases left in between. The CDR3 sequence is CASSQPGARLQFF. CDR3 DNA sequence: TGTGCCAGCAGCCAACCGGGGGCGAGGTTGCAGTTCTTC.

This clonotype has just a few counts. The chain joins TRBV7-2 to TRBJ2-5, with D maybe TRBD1 (6 bases). Germline-derived CDR1 and CDR2 are SGHTA and FQGNSA. CDR3 length: 16 amino acids. V was cut by 5 bases and J by 4 bases, with 20 bases left in between. The CDR3 region is CASSQLRGRRGETQYF. The CDR3 bases are TGTGCCAGCAGCCAACTCAGGGGTCGTAGAGGAGAGACCCAGTACTTC.

The genes are TRBV20-1 and TRBJ1-2; tentatively, D is TRBD1 (5 bases). This CDR3 region has 15 residues. CDR1 is DFQATT and CDR2 is SNEGSKA in the germline V gene (reference sequence). The V gene lost 5 bases and the J gene lost 4 bases, with 20 bases spanning the gap. CDR3 region: CSARAVGGRIYGYTF. The CDR3 nucleotides are TGCAGTGCTCGAGCCGTGGGGGGGAGAATCTATGGCTACACCTTC.

On this clonotype itself: The germline gene is not matched at one end of the junction; a read error may be the cause. The rearrangement links TRBV12-3 or TRBV12-4 to TRBJ1-5; D call uncertain. This CDR3 region has 15 residues. CDR3 sequence: CASSLVGYSDQPQHF. The CDR3, as DNA: TGTGCCAGCAGTTTAGTCGGGTATAGCGATCAGCCCCAGCATTTT.

This clonotype was counted only a few times. This chain joins TRBV20-1 and TRBJ1-2, with D uncertain. The germline gives CDR1 DFQATT, CDR2 SNEGSKA (reference sequence). The CDR3 extends over 9 amino acids. Trimming left V 2 bases short and J 8 bases short, with 3 bases between. CDR3 region: CSARPGYTF. CDR3 in DNA: TGCAGTGCTAGACCAGGCTACACCTTC.

The gene calls are TRBV20-1 and TRBJ2-1; 8 positions match TRBD2. The ends lost 3 bases at V and 6 bases at J; junction bases unmatched: 7. Germline V gives CDR1 DFQATT, CDR2 SNEGSKA (reference sequence). The CDR3 extends over 14 amino acids. As DNA, the CDR3 is TGCAGTGCTAGCAGTAGCGGGGCCCTCAATGAGCAGTTCTTC. Translation gives CSASSSGALNEQFF.

This chain links TRBV29-1 with TRBJ1-2, with D possibly matching TRBD1 (5 bases). The CDR3 is 16 amino acids. V was pared by 4 bases and J by 4 bases, with 22 bases between. The V gene's germline CDR1 is SQVTM and CDR2 ANQGSEA. The CDR3 is CSVAQGLSDRAYGYTF. The CDR3 region has the DNA TGCAGCGTTGCCCAGGGTTTGAGCGATCGTGCCTATGGCTACACCTTC.

This clonotype was detected only a few times. The V call is TRBV5-5, the J call TRBJ1-6, with a tentative D call TRBD1 (6 bases). V was trimmed by 0 bases and J by 5 bases, leaving 6 bases between them. The CDR3 extends over 14 amino acids. CDR1 and CDR2 from the germline V gene are SGHKS and YYEKEE (reference sequence). CDR3 coding DNA: TGTGCCAGCAGCTTGGACAGGGATAATTCACCCCTCCACTTT. It is translated as CASSLDRDNSPLHF.